What follows is one TCR beta chain and its context. The data were obtained in a study of T cell responses to AZD1222 COVID-19 vaccine. Profiled with immunoSEQ multiplex PCR; TCRdb holds only in-frame clones, not every one. The table includes about 110,000 clones, about 89% detected once. Germline CDR1 is SGHRS and CDR2 is YFSETQ. The V end was cut by 0 bases, the J end by 1 base, with 16 bases between. The CDR3 is 17 amino acids. The sample here was peripheral blood, taken 28 days after the second AZD1222 dose. The receptor's source is an adult who received the AZD1222 COVID-19 vaccine. J is TRBJ2-5 and V is TRBV5-1, with D hard to call. The CDR3 region has the DNA TGCGCCAGCAGCTTGGAGGAGTCTAGTGTGGCCCAAGAGACCCAGTACTTC. It specifies CASSLEESSVAQETQYF.